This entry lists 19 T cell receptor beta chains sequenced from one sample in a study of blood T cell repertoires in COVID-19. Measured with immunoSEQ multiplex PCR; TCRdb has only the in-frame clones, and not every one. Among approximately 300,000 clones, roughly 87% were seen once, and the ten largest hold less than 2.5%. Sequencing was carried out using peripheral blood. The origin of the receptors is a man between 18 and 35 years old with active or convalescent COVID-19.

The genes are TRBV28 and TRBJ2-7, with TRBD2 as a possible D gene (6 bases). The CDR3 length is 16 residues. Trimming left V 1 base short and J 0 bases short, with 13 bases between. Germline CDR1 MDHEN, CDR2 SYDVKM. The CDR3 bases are TGTGCCAGCAGTTTATTCCCAGCGGAGGGCTCCTACGAGCAGTACTTC. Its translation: CASSLFPAEGSYEQYF. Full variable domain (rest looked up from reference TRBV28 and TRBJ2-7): DVKVTQSSRYLVKRTGEKVFLECVQDMDHENMFWYRQDPGLGLRLIYFSYDVKMKEKGDIPEGYSVSREKKERFSLILESASTNQTSMYLCASSLFPAEGSYEQYFGPGTRLTVT.

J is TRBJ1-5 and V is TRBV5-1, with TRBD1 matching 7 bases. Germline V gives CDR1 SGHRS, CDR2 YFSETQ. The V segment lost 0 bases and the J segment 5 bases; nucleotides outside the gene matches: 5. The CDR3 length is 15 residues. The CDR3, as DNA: TGCGCCAGCAGCTTGGTAGGGGGCGGGGATCAGCCCCAGCATTTT. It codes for CASSLVGGGDQPQHF.

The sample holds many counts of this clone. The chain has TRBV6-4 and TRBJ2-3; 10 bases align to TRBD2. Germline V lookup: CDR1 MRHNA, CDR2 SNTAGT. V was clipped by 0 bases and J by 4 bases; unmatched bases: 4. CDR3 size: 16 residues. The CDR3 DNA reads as TGTGCCAGCAGTGACTCCTCAGCGGGAGGGCCAGATACGCAGTATTTT. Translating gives CASSDSSAGGPDTQYF.

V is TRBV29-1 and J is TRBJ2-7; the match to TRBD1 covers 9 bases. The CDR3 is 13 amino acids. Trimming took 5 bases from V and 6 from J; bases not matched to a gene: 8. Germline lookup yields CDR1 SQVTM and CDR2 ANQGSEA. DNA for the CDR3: TGCAGCGTTACCGGGACAGGGATGGGCGAGCAGTACTTC. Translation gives CSVTGTGMGEQYF.

As DNA, the CDR3 is TGTGCCAGCACCCTAGGGGGCAGTTCTGGAAACACCATATATTTT. Protein: CASTLGGSSGNTIYF. The chain joins TRBV28 to TRBJ1-3; 7 bases fit TRBD1. After removal of 7 bases from V and 1 base from J, the junction contained 7 bases not matched to a gene. CDR3 length: 15 amino acids. Per germline, CDR1 MDHEN and CDR2 SYDVKM.

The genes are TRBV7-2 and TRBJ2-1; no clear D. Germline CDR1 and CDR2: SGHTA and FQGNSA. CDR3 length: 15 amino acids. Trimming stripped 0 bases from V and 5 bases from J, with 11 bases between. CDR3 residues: CASSLARHSHNEQFF. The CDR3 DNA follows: TGTGCCAGCAGCTTAGCGCGGCATAGTCACAATGAGCAGTTCTTC.

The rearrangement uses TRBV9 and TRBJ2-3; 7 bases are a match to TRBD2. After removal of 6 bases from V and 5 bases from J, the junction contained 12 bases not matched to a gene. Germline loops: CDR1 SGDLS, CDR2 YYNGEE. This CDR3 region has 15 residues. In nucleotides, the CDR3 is TGTGCCAGCACCGGGGGGAGGGACGTGAAAGATACGCAGTATTTT. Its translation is CASTGGRDVKDTQYF.

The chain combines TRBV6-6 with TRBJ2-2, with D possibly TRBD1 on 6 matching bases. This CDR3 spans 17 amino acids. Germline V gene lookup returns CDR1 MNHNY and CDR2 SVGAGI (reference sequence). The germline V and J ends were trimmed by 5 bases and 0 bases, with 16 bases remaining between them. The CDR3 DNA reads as TGTGCCAGCAGTCCCCCCGCCGGGACAACGAACACCGGGGAGCTGTTTTTT. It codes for CASSPPAGTTNTGELFF.

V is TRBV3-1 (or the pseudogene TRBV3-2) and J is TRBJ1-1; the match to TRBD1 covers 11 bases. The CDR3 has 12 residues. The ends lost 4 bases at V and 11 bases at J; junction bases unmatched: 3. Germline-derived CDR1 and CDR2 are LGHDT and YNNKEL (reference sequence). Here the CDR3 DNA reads TGTGCCAGCAGCCTCGGACAGGGGGCTGCTTTCTTT. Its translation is CASSLGQGAAFF.

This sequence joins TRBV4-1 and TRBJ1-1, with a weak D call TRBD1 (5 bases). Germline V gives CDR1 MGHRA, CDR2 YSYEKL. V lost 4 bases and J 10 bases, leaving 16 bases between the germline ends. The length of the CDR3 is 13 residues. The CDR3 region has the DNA TGCGCCAGCAGCCTGGCGCAGGGTTTGGGAGCTTTCTTT. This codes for CASSLAQGLGAFF.

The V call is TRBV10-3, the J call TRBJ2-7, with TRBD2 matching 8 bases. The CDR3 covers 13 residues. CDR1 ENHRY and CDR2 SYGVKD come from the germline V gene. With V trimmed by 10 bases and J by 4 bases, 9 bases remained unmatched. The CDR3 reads CATKTGGMYEQYF. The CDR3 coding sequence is TGTGCCACCAAAACGGGGGGGATGTACGAGCAGTACTTC.

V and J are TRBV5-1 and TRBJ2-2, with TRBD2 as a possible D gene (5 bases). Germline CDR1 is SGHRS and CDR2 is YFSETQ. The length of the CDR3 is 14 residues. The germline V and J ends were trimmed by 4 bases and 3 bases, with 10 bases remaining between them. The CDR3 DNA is TGCGCCAGCAGCCCACTAGGGCACACCGGGGAGCTGTTTTTT. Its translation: CASSPLGHTGELFF.

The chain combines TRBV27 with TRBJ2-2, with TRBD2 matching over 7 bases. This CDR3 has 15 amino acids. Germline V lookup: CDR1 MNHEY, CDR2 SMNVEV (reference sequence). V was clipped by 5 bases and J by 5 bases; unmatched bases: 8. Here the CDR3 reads CASSLIPGGTGELFF. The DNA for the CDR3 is TGTGCCAGCAGTCTAATTCCCGGGGGGACCGGGGAGCTGTTTTTT.

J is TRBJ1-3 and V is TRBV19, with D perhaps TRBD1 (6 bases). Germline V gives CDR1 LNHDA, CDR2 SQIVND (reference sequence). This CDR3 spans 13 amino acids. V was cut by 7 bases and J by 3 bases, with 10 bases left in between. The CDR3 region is CASNRARGNTIYF. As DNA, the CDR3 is TGTGCCAGTAACAGGGCTCGTGGAAACACCATATATTTT. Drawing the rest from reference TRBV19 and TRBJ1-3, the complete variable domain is DGGITQSPKYLFRKEGQNVTLSCEQNLNHDAMYWYRQDPGQGLRLIYYSQIVNDFQKGDIAEGYSVSREKKESFPLTVTSAQKNPTAFYLCASNRARGNTIYFGEGSWLTVV.

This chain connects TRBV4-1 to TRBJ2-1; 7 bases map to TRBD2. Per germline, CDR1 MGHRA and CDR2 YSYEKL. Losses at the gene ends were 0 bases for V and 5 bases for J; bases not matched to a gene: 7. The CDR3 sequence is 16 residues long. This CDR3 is CASSQEVRGRDNEQFF. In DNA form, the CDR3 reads TGCGCCAGCAGCCAAGAGGTCAGAGGGAGGGACAATGAGCAGTTCTTC.

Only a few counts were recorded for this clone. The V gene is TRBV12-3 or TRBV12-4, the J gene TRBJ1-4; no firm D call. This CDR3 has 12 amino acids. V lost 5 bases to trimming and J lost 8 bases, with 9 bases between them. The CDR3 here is CASSPAFEKLFF. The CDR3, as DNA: TGTGCCAGCAGTCCTGCGTTCGAAAAACTGTTTTTT.

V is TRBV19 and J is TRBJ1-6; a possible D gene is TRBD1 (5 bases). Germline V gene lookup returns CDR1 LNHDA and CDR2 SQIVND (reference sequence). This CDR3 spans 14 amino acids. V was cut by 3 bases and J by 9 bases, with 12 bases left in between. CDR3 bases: TGTGCCAGTAGTATGGGGCCAGGCGGTTCACCCCTCCACTTT. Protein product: CASSMGPGGSPLHF. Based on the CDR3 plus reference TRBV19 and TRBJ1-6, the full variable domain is DGGITQSPKYLFRKEGQNVTLSCEQNLNHDAMYWYRQDPGQGLRLIYYSQIVNDFQKGDIAEGYSVSREKKESFPLTVTSAQKNPTAFYLCASSMGPGGSPLHFGNGTRLTVT.

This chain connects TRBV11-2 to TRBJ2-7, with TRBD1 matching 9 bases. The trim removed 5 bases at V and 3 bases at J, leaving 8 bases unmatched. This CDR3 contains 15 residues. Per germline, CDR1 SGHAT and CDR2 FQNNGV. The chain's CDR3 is CASSLVGQGYYEQYF. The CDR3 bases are TGTGCCAGCAGCCTAGTGGGACAGGGCTACTACGAGCAGTACTTC.

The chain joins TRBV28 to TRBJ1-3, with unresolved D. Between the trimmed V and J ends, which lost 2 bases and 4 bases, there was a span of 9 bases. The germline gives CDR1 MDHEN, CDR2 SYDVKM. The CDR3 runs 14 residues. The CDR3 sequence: CASSLRGAGNTIYF. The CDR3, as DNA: TGTGCCAGCAGTTTACGGGGTGCCGGAAACACCATATATTTT.